Here is one T cell receptor (beta chain) with its context. These data belong to a study of blood T cell repertoires in COVID-19. Losses at the gene ends were 2 bases for V and 6 bases for J; bases not matched to a gene: 4. Germline lookup yields CDR1 SGHDN and CDR2 FVKESK. The CDR3 is 13 residues long. Measured with immunoSEQ multiplex PCR; TCRdb has only the in-frame clones, and not every one. The top ten clones hold about 2.3% of a sample with approximately 390,000 clones, roughly 86% of them seen once. V and J are TRBV14 and TRBJ2-7; 7 bases match TRBD1. The source is a woman between 55 and 75 years old with COVID-19, enrolled during active disease. The sequencing sample was made of peripheral blood. Here the CDR3 DNA reads TGTGCCAGCAGCCAAAGGGGGCTCGGCGAGCAGTACTTC. Protein product: CASSQRGLGEQYF.